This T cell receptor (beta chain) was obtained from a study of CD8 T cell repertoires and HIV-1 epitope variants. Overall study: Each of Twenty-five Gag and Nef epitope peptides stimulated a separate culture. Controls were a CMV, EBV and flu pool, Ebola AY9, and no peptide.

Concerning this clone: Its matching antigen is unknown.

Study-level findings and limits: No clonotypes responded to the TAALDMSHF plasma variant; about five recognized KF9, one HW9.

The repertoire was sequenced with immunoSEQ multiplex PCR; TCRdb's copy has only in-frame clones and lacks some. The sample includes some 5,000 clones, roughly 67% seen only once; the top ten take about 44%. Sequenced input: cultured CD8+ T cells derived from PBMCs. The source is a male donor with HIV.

The CDR3 nucleotides read TGTGCCAGCAGCTTGGGGGAGCTCTATGGCTACACCTTC. This codes for CASSLGELYGYTF. This chain links TRBV5-6 with TRBJ1-2; D is unclear. The ends were cut back, 0 bases at V and 4 bases at J, with 7 bases in the middle. CDR3 length: 13 amino acids. CDR1 is SGHDT and CDR2 is YYEEEE in the germline V gene.